This TCR beta chain was sequenced for a study of T cells in Graves' hyperthyroidism and ophthalmopathy. Study results and caveats: A model using 13 V-J features told ophthalmopathy apart from stable hyperthyroidism.

This clonotype was seen at least ten times. The antigen remains unidentified. Stability of Graves' hyperthyroidism was defined as absent ophthalmopathy progression within 18 months. Any patient presenting with uncontrolled infection, other autoimmune disease, pregnancy or lactation was left out. With V trimmed by 3 bases and J by 7 bases, 10 bases remained unmatched. The CDR3 contains 16 residues. Amplified TCR beta CDR3 regions derived from RNA transcripts. A set of HTBI primers served as the primers for a first-round RT-PCR of the TCR CDR3. In TCRdb, the multiplex PCR reads were re-called with MiXCR into one record per CDR3 protein. Seen here are approximately 640,000 distinct CDR3 sequences, around 16% observed once, and the top ten hold over 3.5%.

Material for sequencing was blood. The receptor was isolated from a woman aged 25 to 39 with Graves' hyperthyroidism. The chain recombines TRBV12-3 or TRBV12-4 with TRBJ2-1, with TRBD1 identical over 9 bases. CDR3: CASSFSRDRVFNEQFF. The CDR3 DNA sequence: TGTGCCAGCAGTTTTTCCCGGGACAGGGTGTTTAATGAGCAGTTCTTC.